A selection of T cell receptor beta chains follows, all from one sample in a study of response to subunit inactivated influenza vaccine. TCRdb fed the RT-PCR reads into MiXCR, producing one record per CDR3 protein. The data show 500,000 to 600,000 distinct CDR3 sequences, with over 10% seen just once and around 13% held by the top ten. Sequenced material: PBMCs from blood, taken more than 35 days after vaccination. The receptors stem from a man aged 50 to 59 who received an inactivated influenza vaccine. The CDR3 runs from the conserved cysteine through the conserved F or W.

v_call: TRBV7-2
cdr3_aa: CASSLVIGRANSPLHF

v_call: TRBV7-9
cdr3_aa: CASSPTPGAGRETQYF

v_call: TRBV11-2
cdr3_aa: CASSLELASTSSTPQYF

v_call: TRBV7-2
cdr3_aa: CAISTSGSYNEQFF

v_call: TRBV3-1
cdr3_aa: CASSQVGLAVNNEQYF

v_call: TRBV4-3
cdr3_aa: CASSQVWDTHWGQFF

v_call: TRBV5-1
cdr3_aa: CASSVNLGQGLNTEAFF

v_call: TRBV4-1
cdr3_aa: CASSQVVTGGTDTQYF

v_call: TRBV12-3/TRBV12-4
cdr3_aa: CASRLRGLVLTF

v_call: TRBV7-8
cdr3_aa: CASSLAGKVETQYF

v_call: TRBV20-1
cdr3_aa: CSARPGLAGGPAGGDTQYF

v_call: TRBV6-2/TRBV6-3
cdr3_aa: CASSGRTARGDTQYF

v_call: TRBV6-1
cdr3_aa: CASTPDRGTYEQYF

v_call: TRBV21-1
cdr3_aa: CASSKSASGGAASYEQYF

v_call: TRBV4-1
cdr3_aa: CASSQDWPPYQETQYF

v_call: TRBV5-1
cdr3_aa: CASSLVGVQETQYF

v_call: TRBV20-1
cdr3_aa: CSARRGGGNTDTQYF

v_call: TRBV12-3/TRBV12-4
cdr3_aa: CASSSGLAGPGF

v_call: TRBV12-3/TRBV12-4
cdr3_aa: CASSSLPVETQYF

v_call: TRBV7-8
cdr3_aa: CASSLQAGADQPQHF

v_call: TRBV29-1
cdr3_aa: CSVAGPKTETQYF

v_call: TRBV6-5
cdr3_aa: CASSFSPSGRNEQFF

v_call: TRBV12-3/TRBV12-4
cdr3_aa: CASSPTSGAMAQYF

v_call: TRBV20-1
cdr3_aa: CSANQGMDTEAFF

v_call: TRBV12-3/TRBV12-4
cdr3_aa: CASSQGLPTDTQYF

v_call: TRBV7-3
cdr3_aa: CASSLTGTLVETQYF